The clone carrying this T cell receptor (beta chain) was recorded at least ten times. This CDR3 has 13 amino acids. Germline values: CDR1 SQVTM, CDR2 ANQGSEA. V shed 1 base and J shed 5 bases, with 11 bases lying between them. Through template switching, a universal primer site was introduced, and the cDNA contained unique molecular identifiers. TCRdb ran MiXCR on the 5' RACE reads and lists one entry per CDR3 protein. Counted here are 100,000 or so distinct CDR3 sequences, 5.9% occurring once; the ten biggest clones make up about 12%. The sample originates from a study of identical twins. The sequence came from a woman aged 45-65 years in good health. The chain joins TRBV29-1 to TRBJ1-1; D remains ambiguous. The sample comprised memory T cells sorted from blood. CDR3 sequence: CSVEGSRRTEAFF. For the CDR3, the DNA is TGCAGCGTTGAAGGATCCCGGAGGACTGAAGCTTTCTTT.